This T cell receptor beta chain was found in a study of early T cells in non-severe SARS-CoV-2 infection. At the level of the study: Chains from this unsorted whole-blood bulk RNA could not be paired.

The CDR3 consists of 19 residues. In germline, CDR1 is LGHDT, CDR2 YNNKEL (reference sequence). Deletions cut 3 bases from V and 3 bases from J, with 25 bases between. TCRdb fed the 5' RACE reads into MiXCR, producing one record per CDR3 protein. The data show 60,000 to 65,000 distinct CDR3 sequences, with around 13% seen just once and under 4.5% held by the top ten. Study-wide results and limits: The study's VDJdb matching favored anti-spike CD8 responses and missed private and CD4 specificities.

This clonotype was counted a few times. Its cognate antigen is unknown. The rearrangement uses TRBV3-1 and TRBJ2-3; D may be TRBD2 (5 bases). Sequences were obtained from whole blood. The receptor comes from an adult who was a healthcare worker with PCR-confirmed SARS-CoV-2 infection or an uninfected control (not recorded which). CDR3 protein: CASSQDGEKSFLATDTQYF. The CDR3 bases are TGTGCCAGCAGCCAGGATGGTGAGAAAAGCTTTCTAGCAACAGATACGCAGTATTTT.